This passage covers 31 T cell receptor beta chains from one sample sequenced in a study of a mutant IDH1 vaccine in newly diagnosed glioma. Time point described: baseline, week 1 (first vaccination visit). As to treatment: pre-vaccination baseline after standard-of-care therapy. TCRdb keeps only in-frame clones here, not all; method: immunoSEQ multiplex PCR. The table records about 34,000 clones, more than 70% of them present only once. Material: peripheral blood mononuclear cells (PBMCs), obtained from a glioma patient treated with radiotherapy, temozolomide or both. Every receptor here comes from a man aged 45-65 years with glioma. Some clones in this sample may be carry-over from other donors' samples.

The chain couples TRBV12-1 to TRBJ2-1; the table's TRBD2 call for D was not verified on the DNA. TRBV12-1 is a documented pseudogene. This CDR3 contains 18 residues. The CDR3 reads CASSLMFRGTSGYNEQFF. The CDR3 DNA reads as TGTGCCAGCAGCTTGATGTTCAGGGGAACTAGCGGATACAATGAGCAGTTCTTC.

The V and J genes are TRBV11-3 and TRBJ2-7; either TRBD1 or TRBD2 may fit D (6 bases each). Germline CDR1 SGHNT, CDR2 YENEEA. The germline V and J ends were trimmed by 4 bases and 4 bases, with 14 bases remaining between them. The CDR3 sequence is 14 residues long. This CDR3 is CASSSRQEGYEQYF. The CDR3 region has the DNA TGTGCCAGCAGCTCTCGACAGGAGGGATACGAGCAGTACTTC.

The chain uses TRBV5-5 and TRBJ1-1; the D gene is possibly TRBD1 (5 bases). CDR3 length: 14 amino acids. Trimming cost V 6 bases and J 5 bases, with 17 bases left between them. CDR1 and CDR2 (germline): SGHKS, YYEKEE (reference sequence). In DNA, the CDR3 is TGTGCCAGCAATCGGGGGGGGATGAGGACTGAAGCTTTCTTT. Residues: CASNRGGMRTEAFF.

The chain has TRBV5-1 and TRBJ2-7, with D perhaps assigned TRBD1 or TRBD2 (6 bases each). The CDR3 spans 17 residues. Trimming cost V 0 bases and J 1 base, with 17 bases left between them. The V gene's germline CDR1 is SGHRS and CDR2 YFSETQ. The CDR3 nucleotides read TGCGCCAGCAGCTTGGTTTCGGGGGCGACCAAGTCCTACGAGCAGTACTTC. Protein product: CASSLVSGATKSYEQYF. The full variable domain, its missing parts supplied by reference TRBV5-1 and TRBJ2-7, is KAGVTQTPRYLIKTRGQQVTLSCSPISGHRSVSWYQQTPGQGLQFLFEYFSETQRNKGNFPGRFSGRQFSNSRSEMNVSTLELGDSALYLCASSLVSGATKSYEQYFGPGTRLTVT.

This clone was seen just once. J is TRBJ1-1 and V is TRBV7-9; D is ambiguous. With 5 bases removed from V and 7 bases from J, the gap between germline ends came to 11 bases. CDR1 is SEHNR, CDR2 FQNEAQ, per germline (reference sequence). CDR3 length equals 12 residues. The CDR3 sequence is CASSHAGGEAFF. CDR3 sequence (DNA): TGTGCCAGCAGCCATGCAGGTGGTGAAGCTTTCTTT.

The chain employs TRBV4-1 and TRBJ2-3; perhaps TRBD1 as D (6 bases). In germline, CDR1 is MGHRA, CDR2 YSYEKL. The CDR3 loop spans 17 amino acids. V lost 8 bases and J lost 0, with 21 bases in between. The CDR3 loop reads CASSRLHRAPSTDTQYF. CDR3 nucleotides: TGCGCCAGCTCCCGTCTCCACAGGGCCCCTAGCACAGATACGCAGTATTTT.

CDR3 nucleotide sequence: TGTGCCAGTAGTAAAGACAGGTGGGATACGCAGTATTTT. Protein sequence: CASSKDRWDTQYF. The V and J genes are TRBV19 and TRBJ2-3; D is perhaps TRBD1 (6 bases). Germline V gene sequence: CDR1 LNHDA, CDR2 SQIVND (reference sequence). Trimming shortened V by 4 bases and J by 6 bases, and 11 bases separated the two germline ends. CDR3 size: 13 residues.

The gene calls are TRBV28 and TRBJ2-5; 11 nucleotides match TRBD2. This CDR3 contains 16 residues. The V gene's germline CDR1 is MDHEN and CDR2 SYDVKM. Trimming cost V 6 bases and J 5 bases; bases outside gene matches: 11. This chain's CDR3 is CASSKYTSGRRETQYF. The CDR3 DNA is TGTGCCAGCAGCAAGTATACTAGCGGGAGAAGGGAGACCCAGTACTTC.

V and J are TRBV28 and TRBJ2-7, with D tentatively TRBD2 (5 bases). This CDR3 has 16 residues. V shed 1 base and J shed 2 bases, with 15 bases lying between them. CDR1 is MDHEN, CDR2 SYDVKM, per germline. CDR3 nucleotide sequence: TGTGCCAGCAGTTTATACCGCCCCAGCGGAACCTACGAGCAGTACTTC. Protein product: CASSLYRPSGTYEQYF.

This clone was found once. The chain carries TRBV5-1 and TRBJ2-1; D unclear. The CDR3 length is 14 residues. The V end was cut by 0 bases, the J end by 1 base, with 5 bases between. Germline CDR1 and CDR2: SGHRS and YFSETQ. The CDR3 protein is CASSLGGSYNEQFF. The CDR3 nucleotides are TGCGCCAGCAGCTTGGGGGGATCCTACAATGAGCAGTTCTTC.

The V call is TRBV7-2, the J call TRBJ1-1; 7 positions agree with TRBD1. J lost 1 base, V lost 10 bases, and 6 bases had no gene match. This CDR3 has 13 amino acids. CDR1 is SGHTA, CDR2 FQGNSA, per germline. The CDR3, as DNA: TGTGCCACCAACACAGGGGAGAACACTGAAGCTTTCTTT. Its translation is CATNTGENTEAFF.

Comment on this clone: A junction end diverges from the germline sequence, so it may reflect a read error. The chain recombines TRBV11-3 with TRBJ1-3; D gene unclear. The CDR3 has 15 residues. Per germline, CDR1 SGHNT and CDR2 YENEEA. The DNA of the CDR3 is TGTGCCAGCAGCGTAGACTCTACACCCGGGAACACCATATATTTT. Protein sequence: CASSVDSTPGNTIYF.

The chain is built from TRBV5-4 and TRBJ2-3; D is perhaps TRBD1 (7 bases). The CDR3 covers 15 residues. CDR1 is SGHNT and CDR2 is YYREEE in the germline V gene (reference sequence). The V gene lost 4 bases and the J gene lost 4 bases, with 16 bases spanning the gap. The DNA for the CDR3 is TGTGCCAGCAGCCCCACAACAGGGGAGGCAGATACGCAGTATTTT. Protein product: CASSPTTGEADTQYF. Drawing the rest from reference TRBV5-4 and TRBJ2-3, the complete variable domain is ETGVTQSPTHLIKTRGQQVTLRCSSQSGHNTVSWYQQALGQGPQFIFQYYREEENGRGNFPPRFSGLQFPNYSSELNVNALELDDSALYLCASSPTTGEADTQYFGPGTRLTVL.

V gene TRBV7-9 combines with J gene TRBJ1-4; TRBD1 is a possible D gene (6 bases). The CDR3 is 14 amino acids. The germline CDR1 and CDR2 sequences are SEHNR and FQNEAQ (reference sequence). Trimming removed 6 bases at V and 3 bases at J, with 11 bases between. CDR3 nucleotides: TGTGCCAGCAGTCTGGGGGCACCTAATGAAAAACTGTTTTTT. This sequence encodes CASSLGAPNEKLFF.

The chain recombines TRBV4-1 with TRBJ2-2; D unresolved. CDR3 length equals 14 residues. V was clipped by 1 base and J by 6 bases, with 9 bases between them. Germline V gene lookup returns CDR1 MGHRA and CDR2 YSYEKL. CDR3 nucleotide sequence: TGCGCCAGCAGCCAAGTGACGTTCGCCGGGGAGCTGTTTTTT. Its translation: CASSQVTFAGELFF.

This clone showed up just once. The rearrangement links TRBV9 to TRBJ1-1, with D uncertain. V dropped 3 bases and J dropped 1 base, with 13 bases sitting between them. Germline V CDR1 and CDR2: SGDLS, YYNGEE. This CDR3 contains 15 residues. The CDR3 nucleotides are TGTGCCAGCAGCGCATATCTAGTGGGGAACACTGAAGCTTTCTTT. It codes for CASSAYLVGNTEAFF.

V usage is TRBV20-1 and J usage is TRBJ1-2, with no clear D. Between the trimmed V and J ends, which lost 5 bases and 3 bases, there was a span of 7 bases. CDR1 DFQATT and CDR2 SNEGSKA come from the germline V gene (reference sequence). This CDR3 region has 11 residues. CDR3 protein: CSASGYYGYTF. The CDR3, as DNA: TGCAGTGCTTCCGGGTACTATGGCTACACCTTC.

The chain employs TRBV5-1 and TRBJ2-7; 9 bases are a match to TRBD1. The germline V gene has CDR1 SGHRS and CDR2 YFSETQ. The CDR3 loop spans 13 amino acids. V dropped 4 bases and J dropped 6; count of bases not matched to a gene: 5. This chain's CDR3 is CASSEQGAREQYF. In nucleotides, the CDR3 is TGCGCCAGCAGCGAACAGGGGGCGCGCGAGCAGTACTTC.

The chain uses TRBV2 and TRBJ1-5; a weak D match, TRBD1 (5 bases). The germline CDR1 and CDR2 sequences are SNHLY and FYNNEI. The CDR3 extends over 15 amino acids. Trimming removed 4 bases from V and 7 bases from J, with 17 bases in between. The CDR3 region is CASSVGGIRSQPQHF. The CDR3 DNA reads as TGTGCCAGCAGTGTGGGGGGAATTCGGAGCCAGCCCCAGCATTTT. Filled out from reference TRBV2 and TRBJ1-5, the complete variable domain reads EPEVTQTPSHQVTQMGQEVILRCVPISNHLYFYWYRQILGQKVEFLVSFYNNEISEKSEIFDDQFSVERPDGSNFTLKIRSTKLEDSAMYFCASSVGGIRSQPQHFGDGTRLSIL.

The genes are TRBV19 and TRBJ2-7; the D gene is possibly TRBD2 (5 bases). This CDR3 region has 12 residues. V lost 6 bases and J lost 7, with 13 bases in between. CDR1 is LNHDA and CDR2 is SQIVND in the germline V gene (reference sequence). The CDR3 nucleotides read TGTGCCAGTAGCCCCCCCTCGGGGGAGCAGTACTTC. The encoded protein is CASSPPSGEQYF.

This clone was observed a few times. V is TRBV7-9 and J is TRBJ1-1, with D perhaps matching TRBD1 (5 bases). Per the germline V gene, CDR1 is SEHNR and CDR2 is FQNEAQ (reference sequence). V lost 1 base to trimming and J lost 3 bases, with 12 bases between them. The CDR3 has 15 residues. CDR3 residues: CASSLGRGRDTEAFF. CDR3 coding DNA: TGTGCCAGCAGCTTAGGGAGGGGAAGAGACACTGAAGCTTTCTTT.

The rearrangement uses TRBV2 and TRBJ2-5, with 9 bases fitting TRBD2. V lost 8 bases, J lost 4 bases, and 2 bases stayed unmatched. Germline CDR1 reads SNHLY; CDR2 reads FYNNEI. This CDR3 spans 12 amino acids. The CDR3 nucleotides are TGTGCCAGCGGCGGGGGGGGAGAGACCCAGTACTTC. It is translated as CASGGGGETQYF.

The chain is built from TRBV7-9 and TRBJ2-7; TRBD2 might be the D (5 bases). Trimming cost V 1 base and J 0 bases, with 13 bases left between them. From germline, CDR1 is SEHNR and CDR2 FQNEAQ (reference sequence). This CDR3 contains 16 residues. The CDR3 protein is CASSLGLAGSSYEQYF. CDR3 bases: TGTGCCAGCAGCTTAGGCCTAGCTGGGAGCTCCTACGAGCAGTACTTC. Full variable domain (remainder filled in from reference TRBV7-9 and TRBJ2-7): DTGVSQNPRHKITKRGQNVTFRCDPISEHNRLYWYRQTLGQGPEFLTYFQNEAQLEKSRLLSDRFSAERPKGSFSTLEIQRTEQGDSAMYLCASSLGLAGSSYEQYFGPGTRLTVT.

The gene calls are TRBV5-6 and TRBJ1-2, with D hard to call. The CDR3 spans 13 residues. V was cut by 5 bases and J by 2 bases, with 10 bases left in between. Germline values: CDR1 SGHDT, CDR2 YYEEEE. CDR3 coding DNA: TGTGCCAGCAGGTCCTGGAACAACTATGGCTACACCTTC. Protein: CASRSWNNYGYTF.

This chain joins TRBV6-5 and TRBJ2-1, with a weak D call TRBD2 (6 bases). This CDR3 has 16 residues. Trimming left V 2 bases short and J 1 base short, with 12 bases between. Germline loops: CDR1 MNHEY, CDR2 SVGAGI. The CDR3 region is CASSYKLGGSYNEQFF. The CDR3 DNA sequence: TGTGCCAGCAGTTACAAGTTGGGGGGATCCTACAATGAGCAGTTCTTC.

The V call is TRBV25-1, the J call TRBJ1-1; the D is unclear. V gave up 0 bases and J gave up 7 bases, with 9 bases separating them. Germline V gene data show CDR1 as MGHDK and CDR2 as SYGVNS. CDR3 size: 13 residues. CDR3 in amino acids: CASSEYMWDEAFF. CDR3 sequence (DNA): TGTGCCAGCAGTGAATATATGTGGGATGAAGCTTTCTTT.

This clone showed up just once. J is TRBJ1-3 and V is TRBV6-5; no definite D call. Germline CDR1 is MNHEY and CDR2 is SVGAGI. This CDR3 has 15 amino acids. V was shortened by 10 bases and J by 2 bases, with 18 bases between the two germline ends. Here the CDR3 reads CATIRSIAPGNTIYF. CDR3 bases: TGTGCCACCATACGGAGCATCGCCCCTGGAAACACCATATATTTT.

The chain is built from TRBV28 and TRBJ1-5; D not certain. V dropped 3 bases and J dropped 5 bases, with 20 bases sitting between them. Germline assignment: CDR1 MDHEN and CDR2 SYDVKM. This CDR3 has 17 residues. The CDR3: CASSLRGFRPPYQPQHF. CDR3 DNA: TGTGCCAGCAGTTTGCGCGGATTTCGGCCCCCGTATCAGCCCCAGCATTTT.

V gene TRBV27 combines with J gene TRBJ1-5, with TRBD1 as a possible D gene (5 bases). The CDR3 is made up of 14 amino acids. V gave up 5 bases and J gave up 7 bases, with 15 bases separating them. Germline V gives CDR1 MNHEY, CDR2 SMNVEV (reference sequence). CDR3 coding DNA: TGTGCCAGCAGTGTCTCAGGGTCTGAGCAGCCCCAGCATTTT. As protein: CASSVSGSEQPQHF.

J is TRBJ2-1 and V is TRBV7-8; 8 bases are shared with TRBD2. This CDR3 region has 15 residues. Looked up from germline, CDR1 is SGHVS and CDR2 is FQNEAQ. With V trimmed by 4 bases and J by 4 bases, 6 bases remained unmatched. The DNA of the CDR3 is TGTGCCAGCAGCTCCTTGACTAGCGCTTACAATGAGCAGTTCTTC. Amino acid sequence: CASSSLTSAYNEQFF.

The chain combines TRBV6-1 with TRBJ2-7; TRBD1 is a possible D gene (5 bases). With 6 bases removed from V and 1 base from J, the gap between germline ends came to 7 bases. Germline V gives CDR1 MNHNS, CDR2 SASEGT. This CDR3 is 12 amino acids long. CDR3 amino acids: CASSRQSYEQYF. The CDR3 nucleotides are TGTGCCAGCAGCAGACAGTCCTACGAGCAGTACTTC.